The 17 T cell receptor beta chains listed next were all sequenced from one sample in a study of technical replicates of blood from a handful of donors. Using immunoSEQ multiplex PCR, the repertoire was profiled, and TCRdb retains in-frame clones only, with some absent. The sample lists 85,000 to 95,000 clones, 96% occurring once. Sequencing used T cells isolated from PBMCs. The receptors were sampled from a human donor in good health.

The gene calls are TRBV6-5 and TRBJ2-7; perhaps TRBD1 as D (6 bases). V dropped 5 bases and J dropped 0 bases, with 11 bases sitting between them. The CDR3 is 14 amino acids. Germline V gives CDR1 MNHEY, CDR2 SVGAGI. DNA of the CDR3: TGTGCCAGCAGTAGGGGGACCGGCTCCTACGAGCAGTACTTC. Translated: CASSRGTGSYEQYF.

The V gene is TRBV28, the J gene TRBJ1-1; D possibly corresponds to TRBD1 (6 bases). Germline lookup yields CDR1 MDHEN and CDR2 SYDVKM. Trimming removed 2 bases at V and 6 bases at J, with 13 bases between. The CDR3 is 14 residues long. The CDR3 coding sequence is TGTGCCAGCAGTTTACATGGGACACTCTCTGAAGCTTTCTTT. It translates to CASSLHGTLSEAFF.

The chain carries TRBV30 and TRBJ1-2, with D unclear. Germline V gene lookup returns CDR1 GTSNPN and CDR2 SVGIG (reference sequence). The CDR3 covers 12 residues. V lost 2 bases and J lost 1, with 5 bases in between. CDR3 nucleotide sequence: TGTGCCTGGAGTAGAGATAACTATGGCTACACCTTC. This encodes CAWSRDNYGYTF.

The rearrangement links TRBV11-2 to TRBJ2-1; 7 bases are a match to TRBD1. Germline V gene lookup returns CDR1 SGHAT and CDR2 FQNNGV. The J segment lost 2 bases and the V segment lost 3 bases, leaving 7 bases of the junction unmatched. This CDR3 is built from 16 residues. CDR3 sequence reads: CASSFHLTGPYNEQFF. CDR3 nucleotides: TGTGCCAGCAGCTTCCACCTGACAGGGCCCTACAATGAGCAGTTCTTC.

The chain recombines TRBV30 with TRBJ2-1, with 9 bases fitting TRBD1. The V and J ends lost 1 base and 2 bases, in that order; junction bases with no gene match: 0. Germline CDR1 reads GTSNPN; CDR2 reads SVGIG (reference sequence). The CDR3 extends over 14 amino acids. Written as DNA, the CDR3 is TGTGCCTGGAGTGACAGGGGGCCCTACAATGAGCAGTTCTTC. It specifies CAWSDRGPYNEQFF.

The genes are TRBV5-4 and TRBJ1-1; D possibly corresponds to TRBD1 (6 bases). Per germline, CDR1 SGHNT and CDR2 YYREEE (reference sequence). Trimming cost V 4 bases and J 6 bases, with 16 bases left between them. The CDR3 consists of 14 residues. DNA for the CDR3: TGTGCCAGCAGCCGAGACAGGCCCAGCCCTGAAGCTTTCTTT. It is translated as CASSRDRPSPEAFF.

The rearrangement links TRBV27 to TRBJ1-4; a weak D match, TRBD1 (5 bases). V was trimmed by 0 bases and J by 8 bases, leaving 13 bases between them. This CDR3 spans 15 amino acids. Germline CDR1 and CDR2: MNHEY and SMNVEV (reference sequence). As DNA, the CDR3 is TGTGCCAGCAGTTTATCTTCAGGGACTTGGGAAAAACTGTTTTTT. This encodes CASSLSSGTWEKLFF.

This chain connects TRBV19 to TRBJ2-1, with TRBD2 matching 8 bases. CDR3 length: 15 residues. V was pared by 3 bases and J by 7 bases, with 8 bases of the junction left unmatched. Per the germline V gene, CDR1 is LNHDA and CDR2 is SQIVND (reference sequence). The CDR3 loop reads CASSIVGPGGNEQFF. CDR3 nucleotide sequence: TGTGCCAGTAGTATCGTGGGGCCGGGGGGGAATGAGCAGTTCTTC.

The J gene is TRBJ1-4, the V gene TRBV5-5, with D unresolved. The ends were cut back, 4 bases at V and 0 bases at J, with 13 bases in the middle. CDR3 length: 16 residues. The germline V gene has CDR1 SGHKS and CDR2 YYEKEE (reference sequence). The CDR3, as DNA: TGTGCCAGCAGCCCCCGCGGATTCGCAACTAATGAAAAACTGTTTTTT. Its translation: CASSPRGFATNEKLFF.

The CDR3 nucleotides are TGTGCCTGGAGGTCGTCGACAGACTACGAGCAGTACTTC. This translates into CAWRSSTDYEQYF. The chain joins TRBV30 to TRBJ2-7; D may be TRBD1 (5 bases). This CDR3 contains 13 residues. Germline V gene data show CDR1 as GTSNPN and CDR2 as SVGIG (reference sequence). Trimming pared 3 bases from V and 3 bases from J, leaving 12 bases between.

The CDR3 DNA reads TGTGCCAGCTCTCAGGGGACCAACTATGGCTACACCTTC. Its translation is CASSQGTNYGYTF. V usage is TRBV18 and J usage is TRBJ1-2; D may be TRBD1 (6 bases). The CDR3 has 13 amino acids. Germline V gene data show CDR1 as KGHSH and CDR2 as LQKENI. The V gene lost 6 bases and the J gene lost 2 bases, with 10 bases spanning the gap.

The rearrangement uses TRBV30 and TRBJ1-1; 8 bases fit TRBD1. The CDR3 spans 13 residues. CDR1 and CDR2 from the germline V gene are GTSNPN and SVGIG (reference sequence). Trimming at V came to 2 bases and at J to 5 bases, leaving 4 bases not matched to a gene. The CDR3 nucleotides are TGTGCCTGGAGTTCAGGGGGCTTTACTGAAGCTTTCTTT. Translated, it gives CAWSSGGFTEAFF.

This chain connects TRBV11-2 to TRBJ2-1; TRBD2 matches 11 bases. The V gene's germline CDR1 is SGHAT and CDR2 FQNNGV. V dropped 4 bases and J dropped 7; count of bases not matched to a gene: 9. The CDR3 is 16 residues long. The CDR3 DNA reads as TGTGCCAGCAGCTCACCTCTAGCGGGAGGTTGGAATGAGCAGTTCTTC. Residues: CASSSPLAGGWNEQFF.

This clone was recorded once. The chain couples TRBV29-1 to TRBJ2-7; D may be TRBD1 (7 bases). This CDR3 spans 12 amino acids. Per germline, CDR1 SQVTM and CDR2 ANQGSEA. Trimming took 6 bases from V and 3 from J, leaving 12 bases between them. CDR3 coding DNA: TGCAGCGTCAGGGGGGATTTCTACGAGCAGTACTTC. It codes for CSVRGDFYEQYF.

The V and J genes are TRBV4-3 and TRBJ2-1, with 8 bases fitting TRBD2. Unmatched junction bases numbered 8, after V lost 0 bases and J lost 4 bases. The CDR3 extends over 17 amino acids. Germline CDR1 and CDR2: LGHNA and YSLEER. The CDR3 protein is CASSQEWWAGGYNEQFF. The DNA for the CDR3 is TGCGCCAGCAGCCAAGAATGGTGGGCGGGAGGTTACAATGAGCAGTTCTTC.

The V and J genes are TRBV7-3 and TRBJ2-1; 9 positions match TRBD2. This CDR3 region has 19 residues. The germline CDR1 and CDR2 sequences are SGHTA and FQGTGA. The junction had 20 bases not matched to a gene; V was cut back by 5 bases and J by 6 bases. The CDR3 DNA reads as TGTGCCAGCAGCCTCTACACCGGGACTAGCTCCTATCTCTCCAATGAGCAGTTCTTC. It translates to CASSLYTGTSSYLSNEQFF.

The V call is TRBV7-9, the J call TRBJ2-5, with no clear D. Germline V gives CDR1 SEHNR, CDR2 FQNEAQ (reference sequence). The CDR3 length is 14 residues. Trimming shortened V by 5 bases and J by 1 base, and 11 bases separated the two germline ends. The CDR3 is CASSQAGRQETQYF. As DNA, the CDR3 is TGTGCCAGCAGCCAGGCTGGGCGCCAAGAGACCCAGTACTTC.